This T cell receptor (beta chain) was profiled in a study of blood T cells in healthy people across ages. It was with a sample-barcoded 5' primer and a J-beta primer mix that a second PCR of about 7 to 12 cycles was run. TCRdb processed the 5' RACE reads anew with MiXCR; each CDR3 protein has one entry. Of about a million distinct CDR3 sequences in the sample, roughly 51% were seen once. This clonotype was observed a handful of times. Germline lookup yields CDR1 SQVTM and CDR2 ANQGSEA. The CDR3 consists of 15 residues. V lost 7 bases, J lost 0 bases, and 5 bases stayed unmatched. J is TRBJ2-3 and V is TRBV29-1, with TRBD2 matching 12 bases. The sample comprised blood. The sequence derives from a woman aged 60-75 years in good health. CDR3 sequence (DNA): TGCAGCGGGAAAGGGACTAGCGGGAGCACAGATACGCAGTATTTT. As protein: CSGKGTSGSTDTQYF.